One TCR beta chain is described in this entry. Its antigen is currently not known. Within one base of it there is no much larger clone, and no base qualities were kept. After removal of 4 bases from V and 7 bases from J, the junction retains 13 bases not matched to a gene. Counted from cysteine to phenylalanine, this CDR3 has 15 amino acids. The only DNA kept is the CDR3, 45 bases in frame from the first base. Per the germline V gene, LGHNA is the CDR1 and YSLEER is the CDR2. This sample was included in a study of T cell changes during pregnancy in multiple sclerosis (dated by TCRdb to the late 2010s). Broadly, across the study: The study examined how the T cell repertoire changed over the course of pregnancy in women with multiple sclerosis.

Library prep was done by the immunoSEQ multiplex PCR assay. TCRdb's version of the immuneACCESS table is confined to in-frame rearrangements and falls short of the full clone set. An unresolved V gene accounts for under half of the shortfall where checked; the remainder is of unknown origin. This sample lists roughly 110,000 clones; approximately 90% were detected once. The ten biggest clones cover 0.65% to 0.9% of the sample. This clonotype was sampled from a female donor in good health, enrolled as a control in a pregnancy study. The chain is encoded by TRBV4-3 joined to TRBJ2-7, and 7 bases in between align with TRBD1. Sequenced material: peripheral blood, taken in the third trimester of pregnancy. The DNA sequence follows: TGCGCCAGCAGCCTCACGACAGGGTGGGTGGGTGAGCAGTACTTC. This encodes CASSLTTGWVGEQYF.